These 31 T cell receptor beta chains were sequenced from one sample in a study of T cells after yellow fever vaccination. One entry per CDR3 protein, called by TCRdb with MiXCR from the 5' RACE reads. The sample has approximately 240,000 distinct CDR3 sequences; about 3.7% are singletons. The material sequenced was PBMCs, taken 15 days after the yellow fever booster vaccination. The origin of the receptors is a man between 18 and 35 years old who received the YFV17D yellow fever vaccine.

This clonotype was picked up many times. The chain recombines TRBV7-2 with TRBJ1-2; D might be TRBD1 (6 bases). Trimming left V 5 bases short and J 7 bases short, with 14 bases between. Germline CDR1 reads SGHTA; CDR2 reads FQGNSA. The CDR3 is 13 amino acids. CDR3 residues: CASSPPGDGGYTF. For the CDR3, the DNA is TGTGCCAGCAGCCCCCCAGGGGATGGTGGCTACACCTTC. Using reference TRBV7-2 and TRBJ1-2 for the parts outside the CDR3, the full variable domain is GAGVSQSPSNKVTEKGKDVELRCDPISGHTALYWYRQSLGQGLEFLIYFQGNSAPDKSGLPSDRFSAERTGGSVSTLTIQRTQQEDSAVYLCASSPPGDGGYTFGSGTRLTVV.

This clonotype has a handful of counts. The J gene is TRBJ2-5, the V gene TRBV2, with TRBD1 matching 9 bases. Per the germline V gene, CDR1 is SNHLY and CDR2 is FYNNEI. Trimming removed 6 bases from V and 1 base from J; junction bases left unmatched: 6. There are 15 residues in the CDR3. The CDR3 sequence is CASRSGQGPQETQYF. The CDR3 DNA sequence: TGTGCCAGCAGGTCCGGACAGGGGCCCCAAGAGACCCAGTACTTC.

This clonotype was observed many times. The chain links TRBV6-5 to TRBJ2-2; the D is unclear. Trimming shortened V by 2 bases and J by 0 bases, and 7 bases separated the two germline ends. This CDR3 comprises 15 residues. Germline-derived CDR1 and CDR2 are MNHEY and SVGAGI. CDR3 nucleotides: TGTGCCAGCAGTTACGAGTCAGCGAACACCGGGGAGCTGTTTTTT. Amino acids: CASSYESANTGELFF.

This clonotype has a single count. Just one base apart from a much larger clone, this may be a read error. The V and J genes are TRBV6-7 and TRBJ1-2, with a tentative D call TRBD1 (6 bases). TRBV6-7 is recorded as an ORF, its role being uncertain. The ends were cut back, 9 bases at V and 9 bases at J, with 17 bases in the middle. This CDR3 is 12 amino acids long. CDR3 residues: CARSLNRASYTF. CDR3 coding DNA: TGTGCCAGGAGCTTAAACAGGGCTAGCTACACCTTC.

Ten or more counts support this clonotype. The CDR3, as DNA: TGCGCCAGCAGCCAAGGGGCGGGTGCCGGGCCTATCGGCTACGAGCAGTACGTC. This translates into CASSQGAGAGPIGYEQYV. The chain combines TRBV4-3 with TRBJ2-7, with D possibly TRBD2 on 5 matching bases. The CDR3 contains 18 residues. V gave up 1 base and J gave up 3 bases, with 22 bases separating them. CDR1 is LGHNA, CDR2 YSLEER, per germline.

The J gene is TRBJ1-5, the V gene TRBV6-1; 7 bases fit TRBD1. After removal of 4 bases from V and 1 base from J, the junction contained 4 bases not matched to a gene. In germline, CDR1 is MNHNS, CDR2 SASEGT. The CDR3 runs to 15 residues. The CDR3 DNA reads TGTGCCAGCAGTGCACAGGGGACGAGCAATCAGCCCCAGCATTTT. This sequence encodes CASSAQGTSNQPQHF.

This clonotype was recorded at least ten times. V and J are TRBV19 and TRBJ1-1; D might be TRBD1 (6 bases). This CDR3 has 14 residues. Trimming removed 3 bases from V and 1 base from J, with 9 bases in between. CDR1 is LNHDA and CDR2 is SQIVND in the germline V gene (reference sequence). The CDR3 sequence is CASSIRGGNTEAFF. CDR3 nucleotide sequence: TGTGCCAGTAGTATCAGAGGGGGGAACACTGAAGCTTTCTTT.

The V and J genes are TRBV12-3 or TRBV12-4 and TRBJ1-1; D call uncertain. This CDR3 is built from 13 residues. V shed 6 bases and J shed 1 base, with 9 bases lying between them. Here the CDR3 reads CASRFTQNTEAFF. The CDR3 nucleotides are TGTGCCAGCAGGTTTACTCAGAACACTGAAGCTTTCTTT.

This clonotype was detected many times. The gene calls are TRBV6-1 and TRBJ2-1, with 9 positions matching TRBD2. Germline CDR1 and CDR2: MNHNS and SASEGT. CDR3 length equals 15 residues. V was clipped by 6 bases and J by 7 bases; unmatched bases: 10. The CDR3 DNA follows: TGTGCCAGCAGCGCTAGCGGGGCCACCCTGAATGAGCAGTTCTTC. Translation: CASSASGATLNEQFF.

This clonotype was detected many times. This chain joins TRBV5-4 and TRBJ2-7, with D possibly TRBD1 on 6 matching bases. The CDR3 is 14 amino acids. V lost 5 bases and J 6 bases, leaving 18 bases between the germline ends. Germline CDR1 reads SGHNT; CDR2 reads YYREEE (reference sequence). The CDR3 loop is CASRFGPGAGEQYF. In DNA, the CDR3 is TGTGCCAGCAGATTCGGCCCAGGGGCCGGCGAGCAGTACTTC.

This chain connects TRBV3-1 to TRBJ1-5; TRBD1 might be the D (5 bases). Between the trimmed V and J ends, which lost 4 bases and 0 bases, there was a span of 22 bases. The germline V gene has CDR1 LGHDT and CDR2 YNNKEL (reference sequence). The CDR3 has 19 amino acids. The CDR3 DNA is TGTGCCAGCAGCCCCGGTGGGGGGTCCGGGGATCATAGCAATCAGCCCCAGCATTTT. It translates to CASSPGGGSGDHSNQPQHF.

This clonotype was recorded at least ten times. At one end the junction does not follow the germline gene, possibly because of a read error. The rearrangement joins TRBV7-7 to TRBJ2-6; TRBD1 is a possible D gene (5 bases). This CDR3 region has 15 residues. Germline V gene lookup returns CDR1 SSHAT and CDR2 FNYEAQ (reference sequence). The CDR3 is CASSLGREGANVLTF. The DNA for the CDR3 is TGTGCTAGCAGCTTAGGCAGGGAAGGGGCCAACGTCCTGACTTTC.

Many counts were recorded for this clonotype. V is TRBV11-2 and J is TRBJ2-3; no clear D. V lost 6 bases and J lost 4, with 17 bases in between. The CDR3 loop spans 15 amino acids. CDR1 and CDR2 (germline): SGHAT, FQNNGV. The CDR3 sequence: CASSLRRLPPDTQYF. The CDR3, as DNA: TGTGCCAGCAGTCTAAGACGGCTCCCCCCAGATACGCAGTATTTT.

This clonotype has a count of ten or more. This chain joins TRBV20-1 and TRBJ2-5, with a tentative D call TRBD2 (6 bases). The CDR3 has 14 residues. Germline lookup yields CDR1 DFQATT and CDR2 SNEGSKA (reference sequence). V lost 0 bases and J lost 1, with 9 bases in between. The CDR3 loop reads CSARDLGGQETQYF. The CDR3 DNA reads TGCAGTGCTAGAGATCTCGGGGGCCAAGAGACCCAGTACTTC.

Many counts were recorded for this clonotype. The DNA for the CDR3 is TGCGCCAGCAGCTTTTCCGGGACAGGGAACAATGAGCAGTTCTTC. Its translation is CASSFSGTGNNEQFF. V and J are TRBV5-1 and TRBJ2-1, with 9 bases identical to TRBD1. Germline trimming cut 2 bases from V and 5 bases from J; bases unmatched to any gene: 5. The CDR3 covers 15 residues. CDR1 is SGHRS and CDR2 is YFSETQ in the germline V gene.

This clonotype was counted ten times or more. The chain employs TRBV7-2 and TRBJ2-3, with 11 bases lining up with TRBD2. The germline V gene encodes CDR1 SGHTA and CDR2 FQGNSA. The CDR3 loop spans 17 amino acids. The ends lost 3 bases at V and 1 base at J; junction bases unmatched: 6. CDR3 bases: TGTGCCAGCAGCTTTTACATGACTAGCGGGGGCACAGATACGCAGTATTTT. Amino acids: CASSFYMTSGGTDTQYF.

This clonotype appeared many times. The chain has TRBV7-2 and TRBJ2-5, with TRBD1 matching 10 bases. V lost 4 bases, J lost 3 bases, and 8 bases stayed unmatched. The CDR3 extends over 16 amino acids. CDR1 and CDR2 from the germline V gene are SGHTA and FQGNSA. CDR3 coding DNA: TGTGCCAGCAGCTCGACGACAGGGGGCTATGAAGAGACCCAGTACTTC. The encoded protein is CASSSTTGGYEETQYF. Together with reference TRBV7-2 and TRBJ2-5, the CDR3 gives the full variable domain: GAGVSQSPSNKVTEKGKDVELRCDPISGHTALYWYRQSLGQGLEFLIYFQGNSAPDKSGLPSDRFSAERTGGSVSTLTIQRTQQEDSAVYLCASSSTTGGYEETQYFGPGTRLLVL.

The sample holds many counts of this clonotype. The chain is built from TRBV29-1 and TRBJ2-7; the D is unclear. CDR1 and CDR2 from the germline V gene are SQVTM and ANQGSEA. The V and J ends lost 4 bases and 3 bases respectively, with 16 bases between them. The CDR3 has 14 amino acids. The chain's CDR3 is CSVAASRVLYEQYF. The CDR3 coding sequence is TGCAGCGTTGCTGCCAGTAGGGTCCTCTACGAGCAGTACTTC.

This clonotype was recorded many times. A junction boundary mismatches the germline segment, possibly from a read error. The V call is TRBV7-3, the J call TRBJ2-2; no clear D. The V gene's germline CDR1 is SGHTA and CDR2 FQGTGA. The CDR3 is 12 amino acids. CDR3 nucleotide sequence: TGTGCCAGCAGGTTAATCTCCGGGGAGCTGTTTTTT. Protein sequence: CASRLISGELFF. Complete variable domain (other parts from reference TRBV7-3 and TRBJ2-2): GAGVSQTPSNKVTEKGKYVELRCDPISGHTALYWYRQSLGQGPEFLIYFQGTGAADDSGLPNDRFFAVRPEGSVSTLKIQRTERGDSAVYLCASRLISGELFFGEGSRLTVL.

This clonotype has ten or more counts. V gene TRBV7-2 combines with J gene TRBJ1-1; TRBD1 aligns across 7 bases. The CDR3 contains 14 residues. Germline values: CDR1 SGHTA, CDR2 FQGNSA. After removal of 5 bases from V and 2 bases from J, the junction contained 5 bases not matched to a gene. The DNA for the CDR3 is TGTGCCAGCAGCCACGGGACAGCCAACACTGAAGCTTTCTTT. It encodes CASSHGTANTEAFF.

This clonotype was picked up one time. One base away lies a much larger clone, so this may be a sequencing read error. The V call is TRBV15, the J call TRBJ2-3; 8 nucleotides line up with TRBD1. Germline values: CDR1 LNHNV, CDR2 YYDKDF (reference sequence). Trimming at V came to 3 bases and at J to 0 bases, leaving 8 bases not matched to a gene. The CDR3 is made up of 17 amino acids. Here the CDR3 DNA reads TGTGCCACCAGCAGGAATAAACAGGGGGGAAGCACAGATACGCAGTATTTT. Its protein is CATSRNKQGGSTDTQYF.

This clonotype appeared many times. The chain links TRBV6-6 to TRBJ1-2; D is unclear. The V end was cut by 0 bases, the J end by 7 bases, with 6 bases between. Germline V gene data show CDR1 as MNHNY and CDR2 as SVGAGI (reference sequence). This CDR3 is 12 amino acids long. This CDR3 reads CASSYSTPGYTF. CDR3 in DNA: TGTGCCAGCAGTTACTCGACGCCTGGCTACACCTTC.

This clonotype was seen ten or more times. The genes are TRBV6-6 and TRBJ1-1; D unclear. This CDR3 has 13 residues. V was pared by 6 bases and J by 1 base, with 9 bases between. Per germline, CDR1 MNHNY and CDR2 SVGAGI (reference sequence). The CDR3 loop is CASSPSGNTEAFF. The CDR3 region has the DNA TGTGCCAGCAGCCCTTCCGGGAACACTGAAGCTTTCTTT.

The table lists this clonotype with many counts. The V and J genes are TRBV7-9 and TRBJ1-1; D not resolved. From germline, CDR1 is SEHNR and CDR2 FQNEAQ (reference sequence). The V end lost 0 bases, the J end lost 3 bases, and 5 bases lay between the germline ends. This CDR3 comprises 13 residues. CDR3 sequence: CASSLALDTEAFF. CDR3 nucleotide sequence: TGTGCCAGCAGCTTAGCGCTGGACACTGAAGCTTTCTTT.

This clonotype appeared many times. The V call is TRBV6-5, the J call TRBJ2-1; perhaps TRBD2 as D (6 bases). Germline assignment: CDR1 MNHEY and CDR2 SVGAGI. V was pared by 5 bases and J by 4 bases, with 9 bases between. The CDR3 is 13 amino acids. DNA of the CDR3: TGTGCCAGCAGTGGGACTCCTTACAATGAGCAGTTCTTC. Translating it yields CASSGTPYNEQFF.

Many counts were recorded for this clonotype. This chain connects TRBV6-2 or TRBV6-3 to TRBJ1-6; 8 nucleotides agree with TRBD1. Per germline, CDR1 MNHEY and CDR2 SVGEGT. The CDR3 runs 19 residues. With 4 bases clipped from V and 0 bases from J, the junction kept 11 bases outside the gene matches. The CDR3, as DNA: TGTGCCAGCAGTTCCTTCGGACAGGGCCTTGTCTCCTATAATTCACCCCTCCACTTT. It specifies CASSSFGQGLVSYNSPLHF.

This clonotype was detected ten times or more. This chain connects TRBV7-9 to TRBJ1-2; a possible D gene is TRBD1 (5 bases). V was pared by 1 base and J by 8 bases, with 11 bases between. Germline V CDR1 and CDR2: SEHNR, FQNEAQ (reference sequence). CDR3 length equals 13 residues. In DNA, the CDR3 is TGTGCCAGCAGCTTAGGAACGGGGCGAGGCTACACCTTC. This codes for CASSLGTGRGYTF.

This clonotype came up many times. As DNA, the CDR3 is TGTGCCAGCAGCTTAAGCCCTGGGACGTACGGTCGCGAGCAGTACTTC. Protein sequence: CASSLSPGTYGREQYF. The rearrangement joins TRBV7-9 to TRBJ2-7, with D perhaps being TRBD1 or TRBD2 (5 bases each). This CDR3 has 16 residues. Germline assignment: CDR1 SEHNR and CDR2 FQNEAQ (reference sequence). V was pared by 2 bases and J by 6 bases, with 20 bases between.

This clonotype came up many times. The chain is built from TRBV10-2 and TRBJ2-5, with TRBD2 identical over 13 bases. There are 14 residues in the CDR3. V was pared by 6 bases and J by 4 bases, with 2 bases of the junction left unmatched. Germline CDR1 and CDR2: WSHSY and SAAADI. The DNA for the CDR3 is TGCGCCAGCAGGGGACTAGCGGGGTCAGAGACCCAGTACTTC. This codes for CASRGLAGSETQYF.

This clonotype was observed at least ten times. The V gene is TRBV4-2, the J gene TRBJ2-5; TRBD1 is a possible D gene (5 bases). Germline V gives CDR1 LGHNA, CDR2 YNFKEQ. The ends were cut back, 5 bases at V and 4 bases at J, with 14 bases in the middle. The CDR3 length is 14 residues. The CDR3 spells CASSLAGPGETQYF. CDR3 sequence (DNA): TGTGCCAGCAGCTTAGCAGGGCCGGGAGAGACCCAGTACTTC.

This clonotype has a count of ten or more. The chain employs TRBV7-9 and TRBJ2-3; D is ambiguous. The CDR3 covers 13 residues. Trimming stripped 5 bases from V and 7 bases from J, with 13 bases between. Germline CDR1 and CDR2: SEHNR and FQNEAQ (reference sequence). The CDR3 sequence: CASSTPTRYTQYF. CDR3 bases: TGTGCCAGCAGCACCCCGACTCGCTATACGCAGTATTTT.